This entry describes one T cell receptor beta chain. The sample is drawn from a study of blood T cell repertoires in COVID-19. Background on the study: Sites in the United States, Italy and Spain provided acute and convalescent COVID-19 samples. Nucleic acid was either cDNA or gDNA, and it came from T cells, B-cell-depleted T cells, or PBMCs.

V was pared by 2 bases and J by 5 bases, with 8 bases of the junction left unmatched. Germline CDR1 and CDR2: SSHAT and FNYEAQ (reference sequence). This CDR3 has 17 residues. Method: immunoSEQ multiplex PCR; TCRdb's copy keeps in-frame clones and lacks some. The sample contains fewer than 600,000 clones, roughly nine tenths of which appear only once. Recruited during active infection, patients (from Seattle) were subsequently followed longitudinally. The rearrangement uses TRBV7-7 and TRBJ2-2, with 10 bases aligning to TRBD1. The sequence was obtained from a man aged 18 to 35 with COVID-19, enrolled during active disease. Material: peripheral blood. CDR3 sequence: CASSLRGQGETTGELFF. The CDR3 nucleotides read TGTGCCAGCAGCTTAAGAGGACAGGGGGAGACGACCGGGGAGCTGTTTTTT.